Listed below are T cell receptor beta chains from one sample, sequenced in a study of blood T cell repertoires in COVID-19. Libraries were prepared by immunoSEQ multiplex PCR; TCRdb keeps only in-frame clonotypes and omits some of them. This table holds around 250,000 clones, about 89% found once. Sequenced material: PBMCs or T cells enriched from blood (not recorded which). These receptors came from a woman in her twenties or thirties who had recovered from COVID-19. Each CDR3 is given with its conserved first and last residue. Each record gives: J gene, V gene, CDR3 protein.

j_call: TRBJ1-2; v_call: TRBV6-5; cdr3_aa: CASTGNSGYTF
j_call: TRBJ2-7; v_call: TRBV4-3; cdr3_aa: CASSARQGPKEQYF
j_call: TRBJ1-5; v_call: TRBV18; cdr3_aa: CASSSQTGEGNQPQHF
j_call: TRBJ2-2; v_call: TRBV28; cdr3_aa: CASRQTNTGELFF
j_call: TRBJ2-5; v_call: TRBV11-2; cdr3_aa: CASSLLGTSGETQYF
j_call: TRBJ1-5; v_call: TRBV6-5; cdr3_aa: CASSYSTASGPQHF
j_call: TRBJ2-7; v_call: TRBV15; cdr3_aa: CATSRVGTSGLYEQYF
j_call: TRBJ1-6; v_call: TRBV28; cdr3_aa: CASIWGDRGNSPLHF
j_call: TRBJ2-1; v_call: TRBV2; cdr3_aa: CASSERQGRSEQFF
j_call: TRBJ2-1; v_call: TRBV3-1/TRBV3-2; cdr3_aa: CASSQMGGSYNEQFF
j_call: TRBJ1-1; v_call: TRBV28; cdr3_aa: CASGSGDTEAFF
j_call: TRBJ2-2; v_call: TRBV3-1/TRBV3-2; cdr3_aa: CASSLAGDSGELFF
j_call: TRBJ1-2; v_call: TRBV2; cdr3_aa: CASSGKLGGGGYTF
j_call: TRBJ2-7; v_call: TRBV28; cdr3_aa: CASSTYRLAGGLTYEQYF
j_call: TRBJ1-5; v_call: TRBV7-6; cdr3_aa: CASSPTLAEQPQHF
j_call: TRBJ2-1; v_call: TRBV5-5; cdr3_aa: CASSFISVFGTGDGNEQFF
j_call: TRBJ1-2; v_call: TRBV7-9; cdr3_aa: CASSLDFRGGYTF
j_call: TRBJ1-4; v_call: TRBV11-2; cdr3_aa: CASSLEVDEKLFF
j_call: TRBJ2-2; v_call: TRBV7-3; cdr3_aa: CATEGLTGELFF
j_call: TRBJ2-2; v_call: TRBV6-5; cdr3_aa: CASSFSGSRTGELFF